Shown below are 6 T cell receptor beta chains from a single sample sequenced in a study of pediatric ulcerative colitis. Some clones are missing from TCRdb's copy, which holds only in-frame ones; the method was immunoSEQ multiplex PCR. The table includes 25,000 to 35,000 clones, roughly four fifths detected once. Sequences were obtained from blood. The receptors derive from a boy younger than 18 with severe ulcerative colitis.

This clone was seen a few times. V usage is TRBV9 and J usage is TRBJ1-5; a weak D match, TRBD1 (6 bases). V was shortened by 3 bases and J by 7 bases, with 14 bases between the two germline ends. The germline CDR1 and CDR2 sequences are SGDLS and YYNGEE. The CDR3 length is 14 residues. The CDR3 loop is CASSATGFWQPQHF. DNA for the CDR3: TGTGCCAGCAGCGCCACAGGGTTTTGGCAGCCCCAGCATTTT.

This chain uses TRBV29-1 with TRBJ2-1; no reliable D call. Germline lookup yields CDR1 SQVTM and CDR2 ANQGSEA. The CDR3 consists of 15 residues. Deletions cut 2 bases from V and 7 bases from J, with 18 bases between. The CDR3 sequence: CSVESVVGLLNEQFF. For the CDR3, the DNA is TGCAGCGTTGAATCGGTGGTAGGTTTATTAAATGAGCAGTTCTTC.

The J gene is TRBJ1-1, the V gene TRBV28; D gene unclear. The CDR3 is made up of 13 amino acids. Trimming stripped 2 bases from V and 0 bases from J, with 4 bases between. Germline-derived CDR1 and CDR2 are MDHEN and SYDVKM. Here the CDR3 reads CASSLRVNTEAFF. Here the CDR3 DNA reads TGTGCCAGCAGTTTAAGGGTGAACACTGAAGCTTTCTTT.

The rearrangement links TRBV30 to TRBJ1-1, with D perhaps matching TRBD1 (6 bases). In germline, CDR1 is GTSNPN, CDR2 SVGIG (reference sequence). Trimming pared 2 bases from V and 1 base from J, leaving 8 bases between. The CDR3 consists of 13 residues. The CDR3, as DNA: TGTGCCTGGAGTCGGACAGAGAACACTGAAGCTTTCTTT. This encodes CAWSRTENTEAFF.

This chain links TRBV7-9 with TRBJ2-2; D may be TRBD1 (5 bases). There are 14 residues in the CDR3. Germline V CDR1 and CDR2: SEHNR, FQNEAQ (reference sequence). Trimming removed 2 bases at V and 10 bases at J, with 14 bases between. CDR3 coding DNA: TGTGCCAGCAGCTTATTAAGCAGGGATAAGGAGCTGTTTTTT. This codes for CASSLLSRDKELFF.

The CDR3 protein is CASSASTGELFF. The CDR3 DNA reads as TGTGCCAGCAGTGCTTCCACCGGGGAGCTGTTTTTT. This chain connects TRBV25-1 to TRBJ2-2; D call uncertain. Germline CDR1 and CDR2: MGHDK and SYGVNS. The CDR3 sequence is 12 residues long. The germline V and J ends were trimmed by 4 bases and 4 bases, with 4 bases remaining between them.